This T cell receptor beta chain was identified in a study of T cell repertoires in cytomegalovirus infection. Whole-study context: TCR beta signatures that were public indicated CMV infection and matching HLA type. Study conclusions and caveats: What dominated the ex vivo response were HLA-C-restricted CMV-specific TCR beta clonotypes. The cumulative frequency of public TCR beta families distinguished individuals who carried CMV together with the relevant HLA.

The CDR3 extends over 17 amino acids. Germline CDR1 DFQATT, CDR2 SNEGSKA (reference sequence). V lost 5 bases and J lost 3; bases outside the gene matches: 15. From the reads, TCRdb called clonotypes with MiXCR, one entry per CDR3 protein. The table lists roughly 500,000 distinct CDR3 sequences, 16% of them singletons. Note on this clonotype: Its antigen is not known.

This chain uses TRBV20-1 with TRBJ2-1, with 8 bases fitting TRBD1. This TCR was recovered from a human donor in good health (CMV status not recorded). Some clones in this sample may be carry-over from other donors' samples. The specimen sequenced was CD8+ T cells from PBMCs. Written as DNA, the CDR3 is TGCAGTGCTCCCCCCGGGCAGGGGGCCACTTACTACAATGAGCAGTTCTTC. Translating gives CSAPPGQGATYYNEQFF.